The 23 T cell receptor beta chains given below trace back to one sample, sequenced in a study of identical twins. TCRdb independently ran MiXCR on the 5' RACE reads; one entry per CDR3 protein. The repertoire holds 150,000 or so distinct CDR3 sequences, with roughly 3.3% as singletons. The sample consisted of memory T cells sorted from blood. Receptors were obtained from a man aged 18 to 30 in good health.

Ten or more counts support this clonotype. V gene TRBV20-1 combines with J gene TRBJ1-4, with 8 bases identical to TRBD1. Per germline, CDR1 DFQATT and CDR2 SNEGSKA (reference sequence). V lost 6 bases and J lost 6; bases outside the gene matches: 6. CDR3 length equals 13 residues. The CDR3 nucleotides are TGCAGTGCCGCCGGGACAGGTCATGAAAAACTGTTTTTT. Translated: CSAAGTGHEKLFF.

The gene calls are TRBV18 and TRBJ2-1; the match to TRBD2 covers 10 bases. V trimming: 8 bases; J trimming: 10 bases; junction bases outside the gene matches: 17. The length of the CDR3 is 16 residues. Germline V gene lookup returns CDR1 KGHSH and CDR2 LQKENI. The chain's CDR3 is CASTKAGTSVGGEQFF. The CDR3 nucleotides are TGTGCCAGCACAAAAGCCGGGACTAGCGTGGGAGGGGAGCAGTTCTTC.

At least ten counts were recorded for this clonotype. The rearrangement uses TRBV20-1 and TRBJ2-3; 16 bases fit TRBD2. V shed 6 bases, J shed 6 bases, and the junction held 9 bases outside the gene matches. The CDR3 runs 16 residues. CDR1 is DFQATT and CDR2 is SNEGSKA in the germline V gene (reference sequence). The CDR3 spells CSAPGTSGRALDTQYF. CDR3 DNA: TGCAGTGCCCCCGGGACTAGCGGGAGGGCCTTGGATACGCAGTATTTT.

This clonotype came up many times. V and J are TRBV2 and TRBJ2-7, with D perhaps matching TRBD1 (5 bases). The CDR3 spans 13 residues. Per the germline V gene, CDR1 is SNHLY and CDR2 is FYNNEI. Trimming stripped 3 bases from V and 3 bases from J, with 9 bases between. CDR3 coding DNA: TGTGCCAGCAGTGAGGCAGGGCGCTACGAGCAGTACGTC. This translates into CASSEAGRYEQYV.

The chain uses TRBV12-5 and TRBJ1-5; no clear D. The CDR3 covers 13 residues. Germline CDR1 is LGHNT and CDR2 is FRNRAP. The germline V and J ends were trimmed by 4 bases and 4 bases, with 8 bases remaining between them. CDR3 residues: CASGSFKNQPQHF. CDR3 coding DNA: TGTGCTAGTGGTTCATTCAAGAATCAGCCCCAGCATTTT.

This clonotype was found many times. CDR3 sequence: CASSLQQGLAKNIQYF. CDR3 bases: TGTGCCAGCAGTTTACAACAGGGATTAGCCAAAAACATTCAGTACTTC. The chain couples TRBV12-3 or TRBV12-4 to TRBJ2-4; D possibly corresponds to TRBD1 (6 bases). This CDR3 is built from 16 residues. V was cut by 2 bases and J by 0 bases, with 11 bases left in between.

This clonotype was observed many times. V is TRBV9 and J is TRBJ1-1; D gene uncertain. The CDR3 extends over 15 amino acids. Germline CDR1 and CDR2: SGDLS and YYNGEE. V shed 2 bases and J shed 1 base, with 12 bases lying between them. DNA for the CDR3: TGTGCCAGCAGCGTCGGCATTCTGGCGAACACTGAAGCTTTCTTT. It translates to CASSVGILANTEAFF.

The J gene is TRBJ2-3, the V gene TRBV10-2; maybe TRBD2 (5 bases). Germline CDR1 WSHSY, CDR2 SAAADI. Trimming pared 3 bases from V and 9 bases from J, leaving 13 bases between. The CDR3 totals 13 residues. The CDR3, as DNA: TGCGCCAGCAGTGACGGGATCTTAGGGACGCAGTATTTT. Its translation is CASSDGILGTQYF.

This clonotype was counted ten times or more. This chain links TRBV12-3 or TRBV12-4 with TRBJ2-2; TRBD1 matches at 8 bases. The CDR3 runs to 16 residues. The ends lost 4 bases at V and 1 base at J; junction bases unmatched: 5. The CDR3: CASSSRTGRNTGELFF. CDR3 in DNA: TGTGCCAGCAGTTCGCGGACAGGGCGGAACACCGGGGAGCTGTTTTTT.

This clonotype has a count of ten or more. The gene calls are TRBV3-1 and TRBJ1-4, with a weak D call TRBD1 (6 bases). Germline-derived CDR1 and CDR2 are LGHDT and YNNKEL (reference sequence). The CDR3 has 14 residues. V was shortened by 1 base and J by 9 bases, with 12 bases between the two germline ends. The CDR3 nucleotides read TGTGCCAGCAGCCAAGGCCCGGGGGCAAAAAAACTGTTTTTT. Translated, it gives CASSQGPGAKKLFF.

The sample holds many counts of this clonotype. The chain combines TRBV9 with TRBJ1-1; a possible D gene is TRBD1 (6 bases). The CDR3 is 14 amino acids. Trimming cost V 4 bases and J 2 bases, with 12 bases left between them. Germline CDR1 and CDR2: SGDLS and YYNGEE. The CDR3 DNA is TGTGCCAGCAGCTTCAGGACAGACAACACTGAAGCTTTCTTT. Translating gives CASSFRTDNTEAFF.

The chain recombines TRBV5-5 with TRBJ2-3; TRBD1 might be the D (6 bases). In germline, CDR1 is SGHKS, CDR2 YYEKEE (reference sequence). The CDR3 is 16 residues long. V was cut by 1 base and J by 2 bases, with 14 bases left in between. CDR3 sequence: CASSLQGYSITDTQYF. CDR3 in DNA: TGTGCCAGCAGCTTGCAGGGGTACTCAATCACAGATACGCAGTATTTT.

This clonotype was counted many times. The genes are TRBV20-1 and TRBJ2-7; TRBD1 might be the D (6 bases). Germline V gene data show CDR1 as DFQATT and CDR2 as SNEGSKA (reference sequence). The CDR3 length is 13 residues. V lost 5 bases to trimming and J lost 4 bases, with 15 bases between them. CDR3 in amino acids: CSAPDRRGYEQYF. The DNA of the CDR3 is TGCAGTGCTCCCGACAGGAGAGGGTACGAGCAGTACTTC.

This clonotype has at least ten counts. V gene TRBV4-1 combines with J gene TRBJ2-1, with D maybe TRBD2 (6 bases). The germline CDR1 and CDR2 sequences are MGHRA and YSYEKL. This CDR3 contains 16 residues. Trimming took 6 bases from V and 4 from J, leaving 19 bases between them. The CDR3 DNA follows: TGCGCCAGCAGTCGACATGCACTACTAGCATACAATGAGCAGTTCTTC. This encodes CASSRHALLAYNEQFF.

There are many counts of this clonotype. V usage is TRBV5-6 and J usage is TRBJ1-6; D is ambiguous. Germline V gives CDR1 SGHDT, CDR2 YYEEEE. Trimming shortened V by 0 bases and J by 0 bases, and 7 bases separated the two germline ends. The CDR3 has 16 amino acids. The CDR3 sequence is CASSLDRISYNSPLHF. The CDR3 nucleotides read TGTGCCAGCAGCTTGGATCGAATCTCCTATAATTCACCCCTCCACTTT.

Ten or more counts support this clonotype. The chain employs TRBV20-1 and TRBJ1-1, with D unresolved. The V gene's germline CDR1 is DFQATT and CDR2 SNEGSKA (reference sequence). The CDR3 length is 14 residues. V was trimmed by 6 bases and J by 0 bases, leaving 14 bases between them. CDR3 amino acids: CSAERSGMNTEAFF. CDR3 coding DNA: TGCAGTGCGGAGAGGTCGGGGATGAACACTGAAGCTTTCTTT.

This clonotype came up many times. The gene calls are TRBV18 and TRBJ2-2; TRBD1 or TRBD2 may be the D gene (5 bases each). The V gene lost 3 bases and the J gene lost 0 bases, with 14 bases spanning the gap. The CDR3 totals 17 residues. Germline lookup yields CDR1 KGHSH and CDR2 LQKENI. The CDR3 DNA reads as TGTGCCAGCTCACCGGGAGCTGGGGCGACGAACACCGGGGAGCTGTTTTTT. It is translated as CASSPGAGATNTGELFF. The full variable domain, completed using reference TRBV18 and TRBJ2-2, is NAGVMQNPRHLVRRRGQEARLRCSPMKGHSHVYWYRQLPEEGLKFMVYLQKENIIDESGMPKERFSAEFPKEGPSILRIQQVVRGDSAAYFCASSPGAGATNTGELFFGEGSRLTVL.

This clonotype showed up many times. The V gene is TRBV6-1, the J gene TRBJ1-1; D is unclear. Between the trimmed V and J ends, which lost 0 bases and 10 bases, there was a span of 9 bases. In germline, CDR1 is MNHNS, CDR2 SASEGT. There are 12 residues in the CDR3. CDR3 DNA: TGTGCCAGCAGTGAAGCGGGAGGGTCAGCTTTCTTT. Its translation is CASSEAGGSAFF.

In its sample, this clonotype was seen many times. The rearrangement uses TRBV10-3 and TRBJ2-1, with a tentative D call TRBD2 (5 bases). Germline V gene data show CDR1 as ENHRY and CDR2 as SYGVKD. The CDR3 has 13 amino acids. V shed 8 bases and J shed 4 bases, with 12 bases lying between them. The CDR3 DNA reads TGTGCCATCTCGGAGGCGGTATACAATGAGCAGTTCTTC. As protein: CAISEAVYNEQFF.

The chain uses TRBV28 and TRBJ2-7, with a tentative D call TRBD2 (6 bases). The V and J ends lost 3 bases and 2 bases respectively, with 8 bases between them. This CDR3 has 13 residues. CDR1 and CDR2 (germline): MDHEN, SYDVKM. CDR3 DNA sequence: TGTGCCAGCAGTTTGCGGGGCACCTACGAGCAGTACTTC. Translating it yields CASSLRGTYEQYF.

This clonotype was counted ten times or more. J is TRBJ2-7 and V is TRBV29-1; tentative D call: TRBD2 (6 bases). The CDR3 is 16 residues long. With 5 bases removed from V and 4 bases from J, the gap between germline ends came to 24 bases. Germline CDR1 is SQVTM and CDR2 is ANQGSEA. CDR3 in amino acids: CSVQPTQRVGGYEQYF. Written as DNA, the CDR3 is TGCAGCGTTCAACCTACACAGCGGGTGGGTGGGTACGAGCAGTACTTC.

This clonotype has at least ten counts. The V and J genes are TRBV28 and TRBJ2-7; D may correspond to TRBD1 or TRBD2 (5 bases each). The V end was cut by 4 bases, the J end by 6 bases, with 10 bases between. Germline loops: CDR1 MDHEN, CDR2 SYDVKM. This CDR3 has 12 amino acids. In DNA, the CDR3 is TGTGCCAGCAGTTCGGGACGGACCGAGCAGTACTTC. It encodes CASSSGRTEQYF.

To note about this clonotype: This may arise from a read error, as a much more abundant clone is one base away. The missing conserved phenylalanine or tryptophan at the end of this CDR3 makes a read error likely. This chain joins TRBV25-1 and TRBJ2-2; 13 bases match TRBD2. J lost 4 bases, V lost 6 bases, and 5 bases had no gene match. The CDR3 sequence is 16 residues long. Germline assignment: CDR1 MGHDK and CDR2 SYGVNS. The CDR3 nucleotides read TGTGCCAGCAGGGGAGGGACTAGCGGGGCCACCGGGGAGCTGTTTCTT. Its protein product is CASRGGTSGATGELFL.